The 12 T cell receptor beta chains listed next were all sequenced from one sample in a study of blood T cell repertoires in COVID-19. Only in-frame clones appear in the TCRdb table, and some are missing; sequencing was by immunoSEQ multiplex PCR. The table shows tens of thousands of clones, with 65% to 85% occurring only once. Sequenced: peripheral blood. These receptors were collected from a woman aged 45-59 years with active or convalescent COVID-19.

DNA of the CDR3: TGTGCCAGCAGCGTGTCGGGTCAAGAGACCCAGTACTTC. The encoded protein is CASSVSGQETQYF. V usage is TRBV9 and J usage is TRBJ2-5; D unclear. This CDR3 has 13 amino acids. V lost 2 bases and J lost 2, with 7 bases in between. From germline, CDR1 is SGDLS and CDR2 YYNGEE.

This clone occurred a few times. This same CDR3 is encoded by further DNA sequences in the sample. This chain joins TRBV7-2 and TRBJ1-2; 9 bases align to TRBD1. Trimming at V came to 2 bases and at J to 8 bases, leaving 6 bases not matched to a gene. Germline-derived CDR1 and CDR2 are SGHTA and FQGNSA. The CDR3 has 14 amino acids. CDR3 nucleotides: TGTGCCAGCAGCTTAAGAGGACAGGGGAACGGCTACACCTTC. Protein sequence: CASSLRGQGNGYTF.

V and J are TRBV7-2 and TRBJ1-5, with 10 bases that match TRBD1. Germline lookup yields CDR1 SGHTA and CDR2 FQGNSA. This CDR3 region has 16 residues. V shed 5 bases and J 4 bases; nucleotides not matched to a gene: 8. CDR3 region: CASSPRDRGRNQPQHF. CDR3 nucleotides: TGTGCCAGCAGCCCCCGGGACAGGGGTAGGAATCAGCCCCAGCATTTT.

This clone was observed a few times. V gene TRBV7-2 combines with J gene TRBJ2-7; 7 bases agree with TRBD2. CDR3 length equals 13 residues. The germline V gene encodes CDR1 SGHTA and CDR2 FQGNSA. The trim removed 5 bases at V and 3 bases at J, leaving 4 bases unmatched. The CDR3 DNA follows: TGTGCCAGCAGCCGCCAGCGGGGCTACGAGCAGTACTTC. Amino acid sequence: CASSRQRGYEQYF.

V gene TRBV27 combines with J gene TRBJ1-1; D unclear. Trimming took off 1 base at V and 0 bases at J, with 15 bases between the two ends. The CDR3 has 17 amino acids. Germline CDR1 is MNHEY and CDR2 is SMNVEV (reference sequence). CDR3 residues: CASSLYYREGMNTEAFF. The CDR3 region has the DNA TGTGCCAGCAGTTTATATTATCGGGAGGGAATGAACACTGAAGCTTTCTTT.

This clone was seen once. The chain couples TRBV4-1 to TRBJ1-3, with D unclear. V was cut by 4 bases and J by 0 bases, with 16 bases left in between. Germline V gives CDR1 MGHRA, CDR2 YSYEKL. The CDR3 is 17 residues long. The CDR3 spells CASSRSPRTDSGNTIYF. In DNA form, the CDR3 reads TGCGCCAGCAGCCGATCCCCCCGGACTGACTCTGGAAACACCATATATTTT.

The chain uses TRBV5-6 and TRBJ1-1; D may be TRBD1 (5 bases). From germline, CDR1 is SGHDT and CDR2 YYEEEE. The CDR3 runs 16 residues. The germline V and J ends were trimmed by 4 bases and 1 base, with 17 bases remaining between them. The CDR3 spells CASSLRLIQGNTEAFF. The DNA for the CDR3 is TGTGCCAGCAGCCTAAGACTCATCCAGGGGAACACTGAAGCTTTCTTT.

The V call is TRBV4-1, the J call TRBJ1-3; D might be TRBD1 (5 bases). The V gene lost 3 bases and the J gene lost 0 bases, with 15 bases spanning the gap. Germline lookup yields CDR1 MGHRA and CDR2 YSYEKL. The length of the CDR3 is 17 residues. The CDR3 loop is CASSHSTSTVSGNTIYF. The DNA for the CDR3 is TGCGCCAGCAGCCATTCCACCTCGACAGTCTCTGGAAACACCATATATTTT.

The chain couples TRBV2 to TRBJ1-1, with D unclear. The germline V and J ends were trimmed by 7 bases and 1 base, with 16 bases remaining between them. This CDR3 comprises 15 residues. The V gene's germline CDR1 is SNHLY and CDR2 FYNNEI. The CDR3 loop is CASKNNGLGNTEAFF. The CDR3 nucleotides read TGTGCCAGCAAGAATAACGGTCTAGGGAACACTGAAGCTTTCTTT.

In its sample, this clone was seen once. V is TRBV7-9 and J is TRBJ2-3; 7 bases line up with TRBD1. CDR1 is SEHNR and CDR2 is FQNEAQ in the germline V gene (reference sequence). This CDR3 comprises 14 residues. J was trimmed by 4 bases and V by 2 bases; bases with no gene match: 3. Here the CDR3 reads CASSLRQGSDTQYF. CDR3 coding DNA: TGTGCCAGCAGCTTACGACAGGGATCAGATACGCAGTATTTT.

The J gene is TRBJ1-1, the V gene TRBV7-9, with D possibly matching TRBD1 (5 bases). There are 19 residues in the CDR3. The germline V gene encodes CDR1 SEHNR and CDR2 FQNEAQ (reference sequence). V was clipped by 4 bases and J by 0 bases, with 24 bases between them. The CDR3 loop is CASSSGDLREGTMNTEAFF. The DNA of the CDR3 is TGTGCCAGCAGCTCTGGGGACCTCCGGGAGGGCACGATGAACACTGAAGCTTTCTTT.

Only a few counts were recorded for this clone. This chain connects TRBV10-3 to TRBJ1-2; 8 bases are a match to TRBD1. CDR1 ENHRY and CDR2 SYGVKD come from the germline V gene. The CDR3 has 16 amino acids. Germline trimming cut 5 bases from V and 4 bases from J; bases unmatched to any gene: 12. The CDR3 here is CAISSTGQGNTYGYTF. The CDR3 DNA is TGTGCCATCAGTTCCACTGGACAGGGTAACACCTATGGCTACACCTTC.